The 3 T cell receptor beta chains below all came from one sample that was sequenced in a study of a mutant IDH1 vaccine in newly diagnosed glioma. Described time point: week 5, during vaccination. In the vaccine, a single dose held 300 ug of the mutant IDH1 20-mer peptide, along with topical imiquimod. These receptors lack a known antigen. Clones were read by immunoSEQ multiplex PCR, and TCRdb kept only the in-frame ones, dropping some. The sample contains about 58,000 clones, about 88% of which appear only once. The sample was PBMCs, taken from a glioma patient whose treatment included an IDH1 peptide vaccine. All receptors come from a woman in her forties or fifties with glioma.

V usage is TRBV6-1 and J usage is TRBJ2-6; 9 bases match TRBD1. J was trimmed by 2 bases and V by 6 bases; bases with no gene match: 2. This CDR3 region has 15 residues. CDR1 is MNHNS and CDR2 is SASEGT in the germline V gene. CDR3: CASSTGGAGANVLTF. CDR3 in DNA: TGTGCCAGCAGCACAGGGGGCGCTGGGGCCAACGTCCTGACTTTC.

The chain couples TRBV5-1 to TRBJ1-1; D might be TRBD1 (5 bases). Germline V gene lookup returns CDR1 SGHRS and CDR2 YFSETQ. The CDR3 loop spans 15 amino acids. Trimming cost V 0 bases and J 0 bases, with 9 bases left between them. CDR3: CASSLEGLMNTEAFF. Written as DNA, the CDR3 is TGCGCCAGCAGCTTGGAGGGACTGATGAACACTGAAGCTTTCTTT.

The J gene is TRBJ1-1, the V gene TRBV5-4; possibly TRBD1 for D (5 bases). The length of the CDR3 is 13 residues. Germline CDR1 SGHNT, CDR2 YYREEE (reference sequence). The V end was cut by 3 bases, the J end by 6 bases, with 12 bases between. The CDR3 DNA follows: TGTGCCAGCAGCTCGTCCTTGGGGGCTGAAGCTTTCTTT. Protein sequence: CASSSSLGAEAFF.